The present T cell receptor (beta chain) was sequenced within a study of cytomegalovirus exposure and HLA in healthy donors. Study-level results: Reportedly, fewer N-insertions than the roughly 700-donor mean appeared in an Asian-associated ancestry cluster in a later analysis. A later analysis, which compared TCR beta chains of equal frequency, found the HLA-associated ones more clonally expanded.

PCR was performed using 60 Vbeta and 13 Jbeta primers. Sequencing used immunoSEQ multiplex PCR; TCRdb keeps in-frame clones, though not all of them. This sample carries 140,000 to 150,000 clones, around 82% of them seen once, and the ten largest clones take about 3.2%. The CDR3 consists of 13 residues. The germline V gene has CDR1 MDHEN and CDR2 SYDVKM. V shed 6 bases, J shed 5 bases, and the junction held 5 bases outside the gene matches. Remarks on this clone: Its specificity is not known.

This TCR was recovered from a female donor in good health and CMV-seronegative. The sequencing sample was made of PBMCs. This rearrangement joins TRBV28 to TRBJ2-7, with 9 nucleotides matching TRBD2. The chain's CDR3 is CASSRREGNEQYF. DNA of the CDR3: TGTGCCAGCAGCCGGCGGGAGGGGAACGAGCAGTACTTC.